This T cell receptor beta chain comes out of a study of OX40 agonist ivuxolimab in advanced cancers. About the study as a whole: Ivuxolimab, which targeted the costimulatory receptor OX40 (CD134), was an agonistic, fully human IgG2 monoclonal antibody. Intravenous ivuxolimab was administered to patients every 2 weeks at six dose levels: 0.01, 0.1, 0.3, 1.5, 3 and 10 mg/kg. Of the approximately 50 dose-escalation patients, hepatocellular carcinoma was present in about 19, melanoma in approximately 15, renal cell carcinoma in 9 and head and neck cancer in 9. In the dose-escalation cohort, over 65% of patients were male, and the mean age was approximately 60 years, with a range of 23 to 79. Patients were allowed to have had prior anti-PD-1, anti-PD-L1 or anti-CTLA-4 therapy, and around two fifths of the dose-escalation patients had been treated with checkpoint inhibitors. Partial responses occurred in three dose-escalation patients: two with cutaneous melanoma and one with hepatocellular carcinoma. Peripheral TCRbeta sequencing was intended to test whether TCR sequence diversity was altered and clonal T-cell expansion was caused by ivuxolimab. The monotherapy dose-escalation portion (N of about 47 patients) of the phase I ivuxolimab trial is reported in the paper.

V loses 1 base at its end and J loses 7 bases; junction bases beyond the gene matches: 3. The germline V gene (reference sequence) yields SGHNT for CDR1 and YYREEE for CDR2. The CDR3 goes from the cysteine to the phenylalanine over 14 residues. Solely the CDR3 DNA is kept, with 42 bases framed from the first base. In the case of this clone: Its antigen remains undetermined. There are no base qualities to consult, and no much larger clone falls within one base.

The paper's findings and limits, for the study overall: At doses of 0.1 to 3.0 mg/kg, clonal expansion of both CD4+ and CD8+ T cells in blood was seen between baseline and week 6. After ivuxolimab, CD8+ T cells had more expanded clones than CD4+ T cells on average. The antigen specificity of the peripheral T cells that underwent clonal expansion was not determined. In the 0.1-3.0 mg/kg groups, partial responders were among the patients with the lowest normalized peripheral clonal expansion, particularly in CD8+ T cells. Low levels of normalized T-cell clonal expansion were also seen in some nonresponding patients.

To sequence the TCRbeta CDR3 region, genomic DNA was isolated from the sorted cells. The immunoSEQ Assay was used for sequencing of TCRbeta CDR3 regions. TCRdb mirrors the immuneACCESS table, restricted to in-frame sequences. Some clones are absent from its copies; in checked studies, under half trace to an unresolved V gene, and the reason for the others is unknown. This sample comprises tens of thousands of clones, roughly nine tenths of them detected only once. The top ten clonotypes cover less than 0.8% of the sample. The trial excluded patients who had a history of autoimmune disease or who were on systemic immunosuppression. In every dose cohort, peripheral blood was drawn for TCR sequencing at baseline, cycle 4 day 1, and cycle 7 day 1. Samples came from an open-label, multicenter, first-in-human phase I dose-escalation trial of ivuxolimab. Adults with locally advanced or metastatic head and neck squamous cell, hepatocellular, melanoma or renal cell carcinoma were enrolled in the trial. Before TCR sequencing, CD4+ T cells and CD8+ T cells were sorted from peripheral blood as separate populations.

The specimen comprised CD4+ or CD8+ T cells sorted from blood, sampled in a trial of the OX40 agonist ivuxolimab. This receptor was identified in an adult with an advanced solid tumor such as melanoma, head and neck, liver or kidney cancer. The V and J genes are TRBV5-4 and TRBJ2-1; 9 of the junction bases match TRBD2. The DNA reads TGTGCCAGCAGCTTGATAGCGGGAGATAATGAGCAGTTCTTC. Translated, it gives CASSLIAGDNEQFF.